The source of this T cell receptor (beta chain) is a study of blood T cell repertoires in COVID-19. The overall study: Samples representing acute and convalescent COVID-19 were sourced from the United States, Italy and Spain. Sources were T cells, B-cell-depleted T cells, or PBMCs; the material itself was cDNA or gDNA.

Generated by immunoSEQ multiplex PCR, the TCRdb table keeps only in-frame clones and is missing some. The sample carries more than 95,000 clones, 70% to 80% recorded once. CDR3 size: 13 residues. Per the germline V gene, CDR1 is MDHEN and CDR2 is SYDVKM. V lost 7 bases, J lost 5 bases, and 12 bases lay in between. This clone has only a few counts. The sequenced material came from peripheral blood. This clonotype was sampled from a man aged 35 to 55 with active or convalescent COVID-19. The V gene is TRBV28, the J gene TRBJ1-5; D is unresolved. Here the CDR3 DNA reads TGTGCCAGCATCACGAACGGAGATCAGCCCCAGCATTTT. This encodes CASITNGDQPQHF.